The present TCR beta chain was sequenced within a study of blood T cell repertoires in COVID-19 (dated by TCRdb to about 2020). Concerning the study at large: The collaborator samples originated in the United States, Italy and Spain and spanned the acute and convalescent phases of COVID-19. The repertoires were made available in a free public database intended to serve as a resource for research on the immune response to SARS-CoV-2. Where available, HLA class I and class II types were obtained from metadata supplied by the sample provider rather than from assay-based typing. Subjects who had been exposed to COVID-19, were actively infected with it, or had recovered from it provided the deeply sampled blood TCRbeta repertoires that made up the dataset. The prospective study material was composed of cDNA or gDNA derived from T cells, B-cell-depleted T cells, or PBMCs. Samples were obtained from the ongoing ImmuneRACE study (first 160 participants) and from 1,254 subjects provided by 6 global collaborators. Nearly every sample came with metadata listing a de-identified subject ID, COVID-19 status, age in years and sex.

Paper-wide results and their limitations: Clinical and demographic metadata were provided uncurated, with the amount varying by source and participant.

This clone was counted only a few times. What this receptor recognizes is not known. Base qualities are missing; no much larger clone stands one base away. TCRbeta CDR3 regions were amplified from genomic DNA by means of the immunoSEQ Assay, a bias-controlled multiplex PCR. Per the source publication's procedure: Nucleated cell counts per sample were estimated from amplification of reference gene primers within the assay. To quantify the absolute abundance of each unique TCRbeta CDR3 rearrangement, sequence reads were collapsed and filtered. For each sample, productive Simpson clonality was calculated as the square root of Simpson's diversity index across productive rearrangements. TCRdb's version of the immuneACCESS table is confined to in-frame rearrangements and falls short of the full clone set. An unresolved V gene accounts for under half of the shortfall where checked; the remainder is of unknown origin. The V and J calls and the clone size are those of that table, but D and trimming were determined from the DNA. The sample table lists 95,000 to 150,000 clones, just over 85% of them with a count of one. The ten largest account for 4% to 5.5% of the sample.

Cut back by 4 bases and 6 bases, the V and J ends lie 19 bases apart. Measured from the cysteine to the phenylalanine, the CDR3 is 15 residues long. Of the read, only the CDR3 DNA is kept; its 45 bases are in frame from base 1. CDR1 and CDR2 (MNHEY, SVGAGI) derive from the germline V gene. Each collaborating institution followed its own protocols to collect whole blood in K2EDTA tubes. Collaborator samples were shipped for TCRbeta analysis as frozen whole blood, isolated PBMCs, or DNA extracted from either sample type. The receptor was isolated from a man between 40 and 49 years old with acute or convalescent COVID-19. This receptor chain uses TRBV6-5 and TRBJ2-7, and the D gene may be TRBD2, 5 bases matching. Sample: peripheral blood. Here is the DNA: TGTGCCAGCAGTTCGGGATTCACGGTAGACGGCGAGCAGTACTTC. The translation is CASSSGFTVDGEQYF.